This entry lists 29 T cell receptor beta chains sequenced from one sample in a study of cytomegalovirus exposure and HLA in healthy donors. Both 60 Vbeta primers and 13 Jbeta primers went into the PCR. TCRdb's copy holds only in-frame clones and misses some; the assay was immunoSEQ multiplex PCR. Counted here are roughly 100,000 clones, around 80% occurring once; the ten biggest clones make up 3% to 4%. The source material was PBMCs. The receptors here all came from a woman between 40 and 50 years old in good health and CMV-seronegative.

The CDR3, as DNA: TGTGCCATCACCTCGACAGGGAACACTGAAGCTTTCTTT. Encoded protein: CAITSTGNTEAFF. The V and J genes are TRBV10-3 and TRBJ1-1, with D possibly being TRBD1 (6 bases). Germline V lookup: CDR1 ENHRY, CDR2 SYGVKD. Between the trimmed V and J ends, which lost 7 bases and 1 base, there was a span of 10 bases. This CDR3 spans 13 amino acids.

The rearrangement links TRBV27 to TRBJ2-7; the D gene is possibly TRBD2 (7 bases). The V end was cut by 6 bases, the J end by 2 bases, with 20 bases between. The germline V gene encodes CDR1 MNHEY and CDR2 SMNVEV (reference sequence). There are 16 residues in the CDR3. For the CDR3, the DNA is TGTGCCAGCAGCCCAGTTGTGGGGGGGGCAGCCTACGAGCAGTACTTC. It translates to CASSPVVGGAAYEQYF.

The genes are TRBV5-5 and TRBJ1-5; D is uncertain. The CDR3 loop spans 17 amino acids. Germline CDR1 reads SGHKS; CDR2 reads YYEKEE (reference sequence). Trimming left V 0 bases short and J 0 bases short, with 13 bases between. CDR3 bases: TGTGCCAGCAGCTTGGAGAGATGGGGAGATAGCAATCAGCCCCAGCATTTT. This translates into CASSLERWGDSNQPQHF.

V and J are TRBV2 and TRBJ1-1; D gene uncertain. Germline V gene data show CDR1 as SNHLY and CDR2 as FYNNEI. The V end was cut by 1 base, the J end by 1 base, with 7 bases between. The CDR3 runs 14 residues. The CDR3: CASSEDGENTEAFF. In nucleotides, the CDR3 is TGTGCCAGCAGTGAAGACGGGGAGAACACTGAAGCTTTCTTT.

In its sample, this clone was seen a few times. The rearrangement uses TRBV4-1 and TRBJ2-5; D possibly corresponds to TRBD2 (5 bases). The germline CDR1 and CDR2 sequences are MGHRA and YSYEKL. V lost 4 bases and J 5 bases, leaving 14 bases between the germline ends. The CDR3 totals 14 residues. The DNA of the CDR3 is TGCGCCAGCAGCCGCGAACTAGGTCCCGAGACCCAGTACTTC. Translated: CASSRELGPETQYF.

Only one count was recorded for this clone. The rearrangement links TRBV29-1 to TRBJ2-2; D is perhaps TRBD1 (5 bases). The germline V and J ends were trimmed by 6 bases and 0 bases, with 8 bases remaining between them. The CDR3 consists of 13 residues. Germline V CDR1 and CDR2: SQVTM, ANQGSEA. Here the CDR3 DNA reads TGCAGCGTAAGGGGCCCGAACACCGGGGAGCTGTTTTTT. This translates into CSVRGPNTGELFF.

DNA of the CDR3: TGTGCCAGCAACCTTGGAGGGGTCTCCTACGAGCAGTACTTC. Translating it yields CASNLGGVSYEQYF. The gene calls are TRBV7-9 and TRBJ2-7, with a possible D match to TRBD2 (6 bases). Germline values: CDR1 SEHNR, CDR2 FQNEAQ (reference sequence). This CDR3 contains 14 residues. With 7 bases removed from V and 0 bases from J, the gap between germline ends came to 13 bases.

This CDR3 is CASSSEDTGANVLTF. In nucleotides, the CDR3 is TGCGCCAGCAGCTCGGAAGACACTGGGGCCAACGTCCTGACTTTC. The chain couples TRBV5-1 to TRBJ2-6; D not certain. Trimming left V 3 bases short and J 2 bases short, with 9 bases between. This CDR3 contains 15 residues. From germline, CDR1 is SGHRS and CDR2 YFSETQ.

The V call is TRBV5-5, the J call TRBJ2-2; 8 bases are shared with TRBD1. Looked up from germline, CDR1 is SGHKS and CDR2 is YYEKEE (reference sequence). The CDR3 sequence is 15 residues long. V dropped 5 bases and J dropped 5; count of bases not matched to a gene: 8. For the CDR3, the DNA is TGTGCCAGCAGATCGCAGGGGGCTGGAACCGGGGAGCTGTTTTTT. It translates to CASRSQGAGTGELFF.

In this sample, this clone turned up once. The chain combines TRBV7-8 with TRBJ2-5; possibly TRBD2 for D (7 bases). This CDR3 is built from 18 residues. The V end was cut by 2 bases, the J end by 5 bases, with 24 bases between. In germline, CDR1 is SGHVS, CDR2 FQNEAQ. The CDR3 region is CASSLSGAGARLGETQYF. The CDR3 nucleotides are TGTGCCAGCAGCTTATCTGGGGCGGGGGCCCGCTTGGGGGAGACCCAGTACTTC.

The chain links TRBV28 to TRBJ2-7; 9 bases are a match to TRBD1. The CDR3 is 15 residues long. V was pared by 5 bases and J by 4 bases, with 9 bases of the junction left unmatched. Germline values: CDR1 MDHEN, CDR2 SYDVKM. The CDR3 nucleotides read TGTGCCAGCAGTACGCCGGGACAGGGTCTTTACGAGCAGTACTTC. Protein product: CASSTPGQGLYEQYF.

The chain combines TRBV19 with TRBJ2-5; tentatively, D is TRBD1 (7 bases). The ends were cut back, 7 bases at V and 5 bases at J, with 20 bases in the middle. CDR1 and CDR2 (germline): LNHDA, SQIVND (reference sequence). This CDR3 has 15 residues. The DNA for the CDR3 is TGTGCCAGTACCCCCTCGACAGGGAGGTCCGAGACCCAGTACTTC. Translating gives CASTPSTGRSETQYF.

The chain has TRBV6-5 and TRBJ2-7; D is undetermined. Looked up from germline, CDR1 is MNHEY and CDR2 is SVGAGI. Trimming left V 7 bases short and J 0 bases short, with 13 bases between. The CDR3 runs to 14 residues. The CDR3 DNA follows: TGTGCCAGCACTCCTCGATTTAGCTCCTACGAGCAGTACTTC. It codes for CASTPRFSSYEQYF.

On this clone: The same CDR3 is also encoded by other DNA sequences in this sample. The rearrangement uses TRBV7-2 and TRBJ2-6; 8 nucleotides agree with TRBD1. V lost 5 bases to trimming and J lost 0 bases; unmatched junction nucleotides: 3. Per germline, CDR1 SGHTA and CDR2 FQGNSA. The CDR3 spans 16 residues. The chain's CDR3 is CASSLTGGSGANVLTF. CDR3 DNA: TGTGCCAGCAGCCTCACAGGGGGCTCTGGGGCCAACGTCCTGACTTTC.

The table lists this clone with a few counts. The genes are TRBV28 and TRBJ2-3; 7 positions agree with TRBD1. The V gene's germline CDR1 is MDHEN and CDR2 SYDVKM. J lost 3 bases, V lost 5 bases, and 11 bases had no gene match. The CDR3 has 16 residues. The CDR3 sequence: CASSTRYLQGTDTQYF. In DNA, the CDR3 is TGTGCCAGCAGTACCCGTTATTTACAGGGGACAGATACGCAGTATTTT.

This clone was detected only once. The chain couples TRBV27 to TRBJ1-4; 8 bases align to TRBD1. The CDR3 extends over 16 amino acids. After removal of 6 bases from V and 4 bases from J, the junction contained 10 bases not matched to a gene. CDR1 is MNHEY and CDR2 is SMNVEV in the germline V gene (reference sequence). DNA for the CDR3: TGTGCCAGCAGGTCATTGGGACAGGTGATTAATGAAAAACTGTTTTTT. It specifies CASRSLGQVINEKLFF.

The V gene is TRBV4-3, the J gene TRBJ1-1; tentative D call: TRBD1 (5 bases). This CDR3 has 16 residues. The V and J ends lost 0 bases and 3 bases respectively, with 14 bases between them. Germline-derived CDR1 and CDR2 are LGHNA and YSLEER. The CDR3 protein is CASSQDHSGGDTEAFF. The CDR3 nucleotides are TGCGCCAGCAGCCAAGACCACAGCGGGGGGGACACTGAAGCTTTCTTT.

The chain joins TRBV9 to TRBJ2-1, with 9 positions matching TRBD1. CDR3 length: 18 residues. Trimming cost V 3 bases and J 6 bases; bases outside gene matches: 16. The germline V gene has CDR1 SGDLS and CDR2 YYNGEE. CDR3 coding DNA: TGTGCCAGCAGCGCACCAGAGTTGGGGGACAGGGACCTCAATGAGCAGTTCTTC. Protein sequence: CASSAPELGDRDLNEQFF.

The V and J genes are TRBV18 and TRBJ1-3, with a weak D call TRBD1 (5 bases). Germline V lookup: CDR1 KGHSH, CDR2 LQKENI. V gave up 0 bases and J gave up 0 bases, with 12 bases separating them. The CDR3 loop spans 17 amino acids. This CDR3 reads CASSPPTGPPSGNTIYF. The CDR3 DNA reads as TGTGCCAGCTCACCACCTACAGGTCCTCCCTCTGGAAACACCATATATTTT.

The CDR3 loop reads CASSNRGPQRETQYF. The CDR3 nucleotides read TGTGCCAGCAGTAACAGGGGGCCCCAACGAGAGACCCAGTACTTC. The rearrangement links TRBV6-1 to TRBJ2-5; 9 bases fit TRBD1. The ends lost 5 bases at V and 4 bases at J; junction bases unmatched: 8. CDR3 length equals 15 residues. Germline CDR1 is MNHNS and CDR2 is SASEGT.

The chain recombines TRBV6-5 with TRBJ2-2; the match to TRBD2 covers 10 bases. The V segment lost 3 bases and the J segment 6 bases; nucleotides outside the gene matches: 7. The CDR3 has 16 residues. Germline values: CDR1 MNHEY, CDR2 SVGAGI. CDR3 bases: TGTGCCAGCAGTTATGTACAGCGGGGGGGCCCCGGGGAGCTGTTTTTT. Translated: CASSYVQRGGPGELFF.

V gene TRBV25-1 combines with J gene TRBJ2-1, with D hard to call. CDR1 MGHDK and CDR2 SYGVNS come from the germline V gene. The V gene lost 1 base and the J gene lost 3 bases, with 10 bases spanning the gap. CDR3 length: 15 residues. Here the CDR3 DNA reads TGTGCCAGCAGTGAATCTGGAGTGGGCTACAATGAGCAGTTCTTC. As protein: CASSESGVGYNEQFF. Together with reference TRBV25-1 and TRBJ2-1, the CDR3 gives the full variable domain: EADIYQTPRYLVIGTGKKITLECSQTMGHDKMYWYQQDPGMELHLIHYSYGVNSTEKGDLSSESTVSRIRTEHFPLTLESARPSHTSQYLCASSESGVGYNEQFFGPGTRLTVL.

This sequence joins TRBV4-3 and TRBJ1-2; D is ambiguous. There are 15 residues in the CDR3. Germline loops: CDR1 LGHNA, CDR2 YSLEER. Trimming took off 1 base at V and 7 bases at J, with 16 bases between the two ends. In DNA, the CDR3 is TGCGCCAGCAGCCAAGGCGGGAACCCTATTGGTGGCTACACCTTC. It encodes CASSQGGNPIGGYTF.

This clone appeared once. The rearrangement uses TRBV5-4 and TRBJ2-7, with D possibly TRBD1 on 5 matching bases. Germline CDR1 reads SGHNT; CDR2 reads YYREEE (reference sequence). The CDR3 is made up of 13 amino acids. Trimming stripped 0 bases from V and 1 base from J, with 5 bases between. The CDR3 bases are TGTGCCAGCAGCTTGGCAGGGTCCTACGAGCAGTACTTC. This encodes CASSLAGSYEQYF. Full variable domain (outside the CDR3, taken from reference TRBV5-4 and TRBJ2-7): ETGVTQSPTHLIKTRGQQVTLRCSSQSGHNTVSWYQQALGQGPQFIFQYYREEENGRGNFPPRFSGLQFPNYSSELNVNALELDDSALYLCASSLAGSYEQYFGPGTRLTVT.

The chain has TRBV27 and TRBJ2-7; D is uncertain. With 2 bases removed from V and 2 bases from J, the gap between germline ends came to 10 bases. The CDR3 length is 14 residues. Per the germline V gene, CDR1 is MNHEY and CDR2 is SMNVEV (reference sequence). CDR3 nucleotide sequence: TGTGCCAGCAGTTTAGAGCCCCCCCCCTACGAGCAGTACTTC. This sequence encodes CASSLEPPPYEQYF.

The rearrangement links TRBV4-1 to TRBJ2-4; 8 bases are a match to TRBD1. J was trimmed by 5 bases and V by 3 bases; bases with no gene match: 3. Germline V gives CDR1 MGHRA, CDR2 YSYEKL. This CDR3 comprises 14 residues. CDR3 amino acids: CASSHGTGQNIQYF. The CDR3 DNA sequence: TGCGCCAGCAGCCATGGGACAGGACAAAACATTCAGTACTTC.

This clone was detected only once. J is TRBJ1-1 and V is TRBV10-3; perhaps TRBD1 as D (6 bases). There are 15 residues in the CDR3. Germline V gene data show CDR1 as ENHRY and CDR2 as SYGVKD. Trimming stripped 4 bases from V and 2 bases from J, with 14 bases between. CDR3 amino acids: CAISAHRVANTEAFF. CDR3 DNA: TGTGCCATCAGTGCGCACAGGGTTGCCAACACTGAAGCTTTCTTT.

The chain carries TRBV10-2 and TRBJ1-4; D is unclear. There are 14 residues in the CDR3. CDR1 and CDR2 from the germline V gene are WSHSY and SAAADI. V gave up 7 bases and J gave up 7 bases, with 16 bases separating them. In DNA, the CDR3 is TGCGCCAGCACTAACCGACTGGCTAGTGAAAAACTGTTTTTT. It encodes CASTNRLASEKLFF.

A few counts support this clone. This rearrangement joins TRBV27 to TRBJ1-2; 7 nucleotides match TRBD1. CDR3 size: 13 residues. Germline CDR1 and CDR2: MNHEY and SMNVEV (reference sequence). The V gene end was trimmed by 0 bases and the J gene end by 7 bases; junction bases not matched to a gene: 2. CDR3 sequence reads: CASSLSRGLGYTF. The CDR3 DNA sequence: TGTGCCAGCAGTTTATCGAGGGGGCTTGGCTACACCTTC.